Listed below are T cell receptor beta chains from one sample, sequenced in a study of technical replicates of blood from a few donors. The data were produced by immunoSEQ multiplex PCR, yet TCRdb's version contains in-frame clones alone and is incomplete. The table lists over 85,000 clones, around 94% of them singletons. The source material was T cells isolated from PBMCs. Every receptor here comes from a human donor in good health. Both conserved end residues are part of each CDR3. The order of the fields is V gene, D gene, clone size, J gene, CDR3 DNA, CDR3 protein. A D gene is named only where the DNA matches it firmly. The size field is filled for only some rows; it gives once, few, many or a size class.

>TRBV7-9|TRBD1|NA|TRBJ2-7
TGTGCCAGCAGCCCACCCCGTGGACAGGGGGCCTACGAGCAGTACTTC
CASSPPRGQGAYEQYF
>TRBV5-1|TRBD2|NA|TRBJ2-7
TGCGCCAGCGCAGGATCGGGACTAGCGGCCTACGAGCAGTACTTC
CASAGSGLAAYEQYF
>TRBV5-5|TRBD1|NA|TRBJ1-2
TGTGCCAGCAGCGGACCCGGGACAGGGGCGGGTGGCTACACCTTC
CASSGPGTGAGGYTF
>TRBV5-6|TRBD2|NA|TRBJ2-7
TGTGCCAGCAGCATGGGGGGGGGCGAGCAGTACTTC
CASSMGGGEQYF
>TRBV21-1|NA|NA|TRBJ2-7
TGTGCCAGCAGATTCGGACAGGGGGAGGACAACGAGCAGTACTTC
CASRFGQGEDNEQYF
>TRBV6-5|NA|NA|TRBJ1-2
TGTGCCAGCAGCTATACAGGGAACTATGGCTACACCTTC
CASSYTGNYGYTF
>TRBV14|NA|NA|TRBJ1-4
TGTGCCAGCAGCCCCAGGCAGGCCCTAAATGAAAAACTGTTTTTT
CASSPRQALNEKLFF
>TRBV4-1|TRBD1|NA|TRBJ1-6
TGCGCCAGCAGCCCGGGACAGGGGCCGTATTCACCCCTCCACTTT
CASSPGQGPYSPLHF
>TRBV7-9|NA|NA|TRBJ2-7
TGTGCCAGCAGCTTACGGACTTTGCGGGATGCTTACGAGCAGTACTTC
CASSLRTLRDAYEQYF
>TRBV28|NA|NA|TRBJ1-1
TGTGCCAGCAGTTTAACGACAGGTGGGAACACTGAAGCTTTCTTT
CASSLTTGGNTEAFF
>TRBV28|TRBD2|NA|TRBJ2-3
TGTGCCAGCAACTTTCTAGCGGGAGGTGGAGATACGCAGTATTTT
CASNFLAGGGDTQYF
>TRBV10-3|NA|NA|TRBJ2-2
TGTGCCATCCGTACAGGGTTGGATGACACCGGGGAGCTGTTTTTT
CAIRTGLDDTGELFF
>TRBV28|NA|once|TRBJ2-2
TGTGCCAGCTGCAAGGGGTGGGGTAGTGACGGGGAGCTGTTTTTT
CASCKGWGSDGELFF
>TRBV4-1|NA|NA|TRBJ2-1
TGCGCCAGCAGCCTAACAATAGGGGAAGAGCAGTTCTTC
CASSLTIGEEQFF
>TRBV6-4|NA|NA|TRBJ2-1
TGTGCCAGCAGCAACCGGGGGGCTAGGTATGATGAGCAGTTCTTC
CASSNRGARYDEQFF
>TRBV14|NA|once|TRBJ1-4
TGTGCCAGCAGCCAAGACTGGGACATCACAACTAATGAAAAACTGTTTTTT
CASSQDWDITTNEKLFF
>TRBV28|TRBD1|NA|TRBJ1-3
TGTGCCAGCAGTTGGGGGACAGGGACAGGAAACACCATATATTTT
CASSWGTGTGNTIYF
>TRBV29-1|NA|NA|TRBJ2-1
TGCAGCGCCCAGCGGGTCGGTTCATACAATGAGCAGTTCTTC
CSAQRVGSYNEQFF
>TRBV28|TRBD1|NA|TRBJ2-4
TGTGCCAGCAGTTTGATGGGGACAGGGGTAGGCAACATTCAGTACTTC
CASSLMGTGVGNIQYF
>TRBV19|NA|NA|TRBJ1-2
TGTGCCAGTGACCGAGGCGGGGGCTATGGCTACACCTTC
CASDRGGGYGYTF
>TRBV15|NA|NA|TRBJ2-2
TGTGCCAAGTCAACAACCCCGGGGACAAAAAACACCGGGGAGCTGTTTTTT
CAKSTTPGTKNTGELFF
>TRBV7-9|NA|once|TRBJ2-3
TGTGCCAGCAGCCCGACTGGCTCTAGCACAGATACGCAGTATTTT
CASSPTGSSTDTQYF
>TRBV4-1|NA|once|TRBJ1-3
TGCGCCAGCAGCCAAGAACCCGGGGCTGGAAACACCATATATTTT
CASSQEPGAGNTIYF
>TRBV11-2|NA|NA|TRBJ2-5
TGTGCCAGCAGCTTGCAGGGACAAGAGACCCAGTACTTC
CASSLQGQETQYF
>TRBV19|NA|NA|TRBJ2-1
TGTGCCAGTGGGTCGGGACTCCTGAGCTCCTACAATGAGCAGTTCTTC
CASGSGLLSSYNEQFF
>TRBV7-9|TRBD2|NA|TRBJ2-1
TGTGCCAGCAGCCGACCCACCGGGGGGAATGAGCAGTTCTTC
CASSRPTGGNEQFF
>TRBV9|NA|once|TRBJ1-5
TGTGCCAGCAGCCGTGGGGGGGGTAGCAATCAGCCCCAGCATTTT
CASSRGGGSNQPQHF
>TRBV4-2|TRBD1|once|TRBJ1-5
TGTGCCAGCAGCCAAAACAGGGGATATAGCAATCAGCCCCAGCATTTT
CASSQNRGYSNQPQHF
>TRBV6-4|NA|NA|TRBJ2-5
TGTGCCACCCCCCCCGTCTACTTC
CATPPVYF
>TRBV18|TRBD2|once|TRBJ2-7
TGTGCCAGCTCACCTGTAGCGGGGGCGATTAACGAGCAGTACTTC
CASSPVAGAINEQYF
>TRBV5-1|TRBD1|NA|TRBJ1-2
TGCGCCAGCAGCTTCCAAGGACAGGGAAATAACTATGGCTACACCTTC
CASSFQGQGNNYGYTF
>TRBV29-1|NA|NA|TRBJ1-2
TGCAGCGTTGAAACATGGAGCTATGGCTACACCTTC
CSVETWSYGYTF
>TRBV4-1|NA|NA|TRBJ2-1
TGCGCCAGCAGCCAACGGACTACCGACAATGAGCAGTTCTTC
CASSQRTTDNEQFF
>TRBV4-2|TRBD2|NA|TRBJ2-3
TGTGCCAGCAGCCAAGTAAAGAGTCGGGAGGGAGATACGCAGTATTTT
CASSQVKSREGDTQYF
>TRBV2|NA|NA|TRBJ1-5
TGTGCCAGCAGTGGGGCGGGGGGTCAGCCCCAGCATTTT
CASSGAGGQPQHF
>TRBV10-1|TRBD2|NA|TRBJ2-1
TGCGCCAGCAGTGAGGGACTAGCGGTTGAGCAGTTCTTC
CASSEGLAVEQFF
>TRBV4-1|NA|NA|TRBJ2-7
TGCGCCAGCAGCCAACTCAACTTAGACAGGACCTACGAGCAGTACTTC
CASSQLNLDRTYEQYF
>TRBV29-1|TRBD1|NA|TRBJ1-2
TGCAGCGTTGAGCCCCGAGAAACCGGGACAGGGCATGGCTACACCTTC
CSVEPRETGTGHGYTF
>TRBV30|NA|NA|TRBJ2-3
TGTGCCTGGAGTGTAGGGGGGGGCACAGATACGCAGTATTTT
CAWSVGGGTDTQYF
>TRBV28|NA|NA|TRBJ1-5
TGTGCCAGCACCCTGGGGGGGGTCGTTGCACAGCCCCAGCATTTT
CASTLGGVVAQPQHF
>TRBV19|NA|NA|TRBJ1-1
TGTGCCAGTAGTACTGTCGACAGGATGAACACTGAAGCTTTCTTT
CASSTVDRMNTEAFF
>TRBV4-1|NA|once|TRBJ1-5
TGCGCCAGCAGCCAAGAAGCAGGGCGGAGGCCCCAGCATTTT
CASSQEAGRRPQHF
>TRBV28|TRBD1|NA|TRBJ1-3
TGTGCCAGTTTACAGGGGCGCTTTGGAAACACCATATATTTT
CASLQGRFGNTIYF